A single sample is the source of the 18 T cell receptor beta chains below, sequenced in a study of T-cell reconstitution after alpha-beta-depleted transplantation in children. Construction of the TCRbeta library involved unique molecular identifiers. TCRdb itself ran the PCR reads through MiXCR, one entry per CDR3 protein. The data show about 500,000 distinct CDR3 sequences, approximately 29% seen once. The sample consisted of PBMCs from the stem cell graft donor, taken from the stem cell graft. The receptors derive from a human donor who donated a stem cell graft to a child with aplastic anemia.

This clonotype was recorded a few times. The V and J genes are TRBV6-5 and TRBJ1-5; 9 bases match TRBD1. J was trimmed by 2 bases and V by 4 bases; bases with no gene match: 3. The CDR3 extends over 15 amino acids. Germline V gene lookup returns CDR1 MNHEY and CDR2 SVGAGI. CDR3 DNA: TGTGCCAGCAGTTCCCGGACAGGGGGCAATCAGCCCCAGCATTTT. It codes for CASSSRTGGNQPQHF.

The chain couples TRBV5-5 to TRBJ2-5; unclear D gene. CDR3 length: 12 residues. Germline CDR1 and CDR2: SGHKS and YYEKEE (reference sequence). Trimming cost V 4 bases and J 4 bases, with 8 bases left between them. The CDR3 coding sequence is TGTGCCAGCAGCAAAGAATTAGAGACCCAGTACTTC. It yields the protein CASSKELETQYF.

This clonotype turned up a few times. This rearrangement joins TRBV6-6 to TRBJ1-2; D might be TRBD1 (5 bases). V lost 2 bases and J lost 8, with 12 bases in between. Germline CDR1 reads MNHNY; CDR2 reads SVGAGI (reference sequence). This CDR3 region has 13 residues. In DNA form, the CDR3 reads TGTGCCAGCAGTTACCCACGGGGCGAAGGCTACACCTTC. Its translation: CASSYPRGEGYTF.

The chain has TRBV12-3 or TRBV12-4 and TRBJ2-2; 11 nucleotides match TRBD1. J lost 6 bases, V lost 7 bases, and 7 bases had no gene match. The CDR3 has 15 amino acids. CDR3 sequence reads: CASNPGTGGAGELFF. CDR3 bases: TGTGCCAGCAACCCCGGGACAGGGGGAGCCGGGGAGCTGTTTTTT.

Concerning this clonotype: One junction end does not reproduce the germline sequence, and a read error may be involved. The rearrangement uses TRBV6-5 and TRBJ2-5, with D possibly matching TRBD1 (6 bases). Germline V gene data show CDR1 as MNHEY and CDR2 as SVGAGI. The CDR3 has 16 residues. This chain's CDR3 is CAGSYEGGSRGETQYF. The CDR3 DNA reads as TGTGCCGGCAGTTACGAAGGGGGAAGCCGAGGAGAGACCCAGTACTTC.

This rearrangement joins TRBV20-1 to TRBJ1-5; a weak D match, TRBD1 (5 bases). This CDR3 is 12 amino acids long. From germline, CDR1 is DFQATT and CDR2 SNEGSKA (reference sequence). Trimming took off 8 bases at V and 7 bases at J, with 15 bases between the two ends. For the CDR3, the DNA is TGCAGTTGCGGGGCTGGAGGGCAGCCCCAGCATTTT. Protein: CSCGAGGQPQHF.

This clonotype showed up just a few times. This chain's CDR3 is CASSLQGMRQYF. The CDR3 DNA is TGTGCCAGCAGCTTACAGGGGATGCGCCAGTACTTC. The genes are TRBV11-2 and TRBJ2-5; tentatively, D is TRBD1 (6 bases). Trimming removed 2 bases at V and 10 bases at J, with 11 bases between. The CDR3 consists of 12 residues. Germline assignment: CDR1 SGHAT and CDR2 FQNNGV.

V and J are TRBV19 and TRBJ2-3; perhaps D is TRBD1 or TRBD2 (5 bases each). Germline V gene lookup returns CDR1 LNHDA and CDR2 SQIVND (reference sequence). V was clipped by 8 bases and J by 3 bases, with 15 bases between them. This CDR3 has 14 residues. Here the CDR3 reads CASLEGPATDTQYF. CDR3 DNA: TGTGCCAGTCTCGAGGGACCGGCGACAGATACGCAGTATTTT.

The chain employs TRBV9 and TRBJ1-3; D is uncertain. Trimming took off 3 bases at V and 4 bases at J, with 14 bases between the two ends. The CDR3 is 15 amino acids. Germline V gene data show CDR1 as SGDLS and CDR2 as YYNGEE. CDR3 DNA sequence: TGTGCCAGCAGCGCAAACAGCAATTGGGGAAACACCATATATTTT. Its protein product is CASSANSNWGNTIYF.

The CDR3 nucleotides read TGTGCCAGCAGTCGGATAAGTATGACTAGCGGGAGGTGGGAGACCCAGTACTTC. The encoded protein is CASSRISMTSGRWETQYF. The chain has TRBV6-2 or TRBV6-3 and TRBJ2-5; 13 positions agree with TRBD2. The trim removed 5 bases at V and 5 bases at J, leaving 14 bases unmatched. The CDR3 covers 18 residues. Per germline, CDR1 MNHEY and CDR2 SVGEGT.

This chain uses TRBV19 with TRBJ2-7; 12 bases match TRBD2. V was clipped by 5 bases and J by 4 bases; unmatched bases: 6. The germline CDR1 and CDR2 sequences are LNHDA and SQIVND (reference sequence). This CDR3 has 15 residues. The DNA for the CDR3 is TGTGCCAGTAGTCCCGGACTAGCGGGACGGTACGAGCAGTACGTC. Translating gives CASSPGLAGRYEQYV.

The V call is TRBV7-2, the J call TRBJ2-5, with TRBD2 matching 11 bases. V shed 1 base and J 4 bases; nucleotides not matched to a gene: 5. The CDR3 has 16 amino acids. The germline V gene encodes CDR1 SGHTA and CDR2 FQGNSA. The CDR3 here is CASSLVPGLAGETQYF. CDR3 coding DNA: TGTGCCAGCAGCTTAGTCCCCGGACTAGCGGGAGAGACCCAGTACTTC.

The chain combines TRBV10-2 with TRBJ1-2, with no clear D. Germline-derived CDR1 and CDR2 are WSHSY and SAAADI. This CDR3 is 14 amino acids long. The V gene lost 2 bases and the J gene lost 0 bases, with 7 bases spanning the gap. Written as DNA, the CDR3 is TGCGCCAGCAGTGAGAAAAAAACTAACTATGGCTACACCTTC. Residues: CASSEKKTNYGYTF.

Here the CDR3 reads CASSWGPGLAGQETQYF. Here the CDR3 DNA reads TGTGCCAGCAGCTGGGGACCGGGACTAGCGGGTCAAGAGACCCAGTACTTC. The chain uses TRBV4-2 and TRBJ2-5; 12 bases map to TRBD2. This CDR3 spans 17 amino acids. CDR1 and CDR2 (germline): LGHNA, YNFKEQ. Germline trimming cut 5 bases from V and 2 bases from J; bases unmatched to any gene: 9.

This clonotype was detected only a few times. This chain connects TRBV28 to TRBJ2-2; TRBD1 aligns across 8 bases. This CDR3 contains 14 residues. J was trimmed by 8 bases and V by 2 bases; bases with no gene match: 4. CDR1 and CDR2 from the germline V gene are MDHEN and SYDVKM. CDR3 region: CASSLRQGAGELFF. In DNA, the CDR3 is TGTGCCAGCAGTTTAAGGCAGGGGGCTGGGGAGCTGTTTTTT.

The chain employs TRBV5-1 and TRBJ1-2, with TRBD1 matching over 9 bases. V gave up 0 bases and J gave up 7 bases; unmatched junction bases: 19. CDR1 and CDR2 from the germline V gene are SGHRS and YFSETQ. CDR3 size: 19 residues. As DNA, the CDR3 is TGCGCCAGCAGCTTGGATGGTTCACGGACAGGGGCCTTCTTGGGTGGCTACACCTTC. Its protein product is CASSLDGSRTGAFLGGYTF.

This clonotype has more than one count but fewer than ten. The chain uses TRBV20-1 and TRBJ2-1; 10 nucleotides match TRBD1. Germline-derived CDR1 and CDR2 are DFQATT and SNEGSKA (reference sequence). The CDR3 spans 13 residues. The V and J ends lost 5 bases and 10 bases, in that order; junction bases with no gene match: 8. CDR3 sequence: CSAPRDRGTEQFF. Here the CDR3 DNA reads TGCAGTGCTCCCCGGGACAGGGGAACCGAGCAGTTCTTC.

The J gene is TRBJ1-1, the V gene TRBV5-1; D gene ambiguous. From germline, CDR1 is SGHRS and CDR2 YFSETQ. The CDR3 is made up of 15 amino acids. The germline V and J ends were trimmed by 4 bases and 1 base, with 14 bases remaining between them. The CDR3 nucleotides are TGCGCCAGCAGCCGCGTTGGGAATACGAACACTGAAGCTTTCTTT. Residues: CASSRVGNTNTEAFF.